The next 12 T cell receptor beta chains were all read from a single sample in a study of T cells after posttransplantation cyclophosphamide. The table came from immunoSEQ multiplex PCR; TCRdb's copy has only in-frame clones and leaves some out. The sample shows about 40,000 clones, 90% of them seen only once. A marrow graft followed busulfan-fludarabine conditioning, with cyclophosphamide on days +3 and +4. The sample consisted of PBMCs, taken around 58 days after allogeneic stem cell transplant with posttransplant cyclophosphamide. All receptors come from a male patient between 60 and 69 years old who received an allogeneic stem cell transplant from a related donor and was CMV-positive. Part of the T cells may come from the graft donor.

Note on this clone: Other DNA sequences in the sample encode the same CDR3. The J gene is TRBJ1-2, the V gene TRBV5-4; a possible D gene is TRBD1 (5 bases). This CDR3 region has 13 residues. V was clipped by 4 bases and J by 3 bases, with 10 bases between them. Germline V CDR1 and CDR2: SGHNT, YYREEE (reference sequence). CDR3 region: CASSPDTYYGYTF. The CDR3 region has the DNA TGTGCCAGCAGCCCGGACACCTACTATGGCTACACCTTC. Filled out from reference TRBV5-4 and TRBJ1-2, the complete variable domain reads ETGVTQSPTHLIKTRGQQVTLRCSSQSGHNTVSWYQQALGQGPQFIFQYYREEENGRGNFPPRFSGLQFPNYSSELNVNALELDDSALYLCASSPDTYYGYTFGSGTRLTVV.

This sequence joins TRBV27 and TRBJ1-2; unclear D gene. CDR1 and CDR2 from the germline V gene are MNHEY and SMNVEV (reference sequence). V lost 6 bases, J lost 4 bases, and 9 bases lay in between. This CDR3 has 12 amino acids. The CDR3 protein is CASSRDTYGYTF. Here the CDR3 DNA reads TGTGCCAGCAGCCGCGACACCTATGGCTACACCTTC.

The chain is built from TRBV6-5 and TRBJ1-1; unclear D gene. The CDR3 is 15 residues long. Germline loops: CDR1 MNHEY, CDR2 SVGAGI. V was pared by 0 bases and J by 2 bases, with 10 bases between. In DNA, the CDR3 is TGTGCCAGCAGTTACTCGATCCTATCCAACACTGAAGCTTTCTTT. Translation: CASSYSILSNTEAFF.

The V call is TRBV5-6, the J call TRBJ1-2; no clear D. Germline CDR1 SGHDT, CDR2 YYEEEE. This CDR3 has 13 residues. Trimming left V 7 bases short and J 2 bases short, with 12 bases between. This CDR3 reads CASLISENYGYTF. The CDR3 DNA sequence: TGTGCCAGCTTAATTTCGGAGAACTATGGCTACACCTTC. Complete variable domain (other parts from reference TRBV5-6 and TRBJ1-2): DAGVTQSPTHLIKTRGQQVTLRCSPKSGHDTVSWYQQALGQGPQFIFQYYEEEERQRGNFPDRFSGHQFPNYSSELNVNALLLGDSALYLCASLISENYGYTFGSGTRLTVV.

The genes are TRBV19 and TRBJ1-4; the D is unclear. Per the germline V gene, CDR1 is LNHDA and CDR2 is SQIVND (reference sequence). V shed 7 bases and J shed 4 bases, with 10 bases lying between them. CDR3 size: 13 residues. CDR3 amino acids: CASKQRDNEKLFF. The CDR3 DNA sequence: TGTGCCAGTAAACAGAGAGATAATGAAAAACTGTTTTTT.

The rearrangement uses TRBV6-1 and TRBJ2-7, with 7 nucleotides matching TRBD2. Germline V gene data show CDR1 as MNHNS and CDR2 as SASEGT. V lost 8 bases and J lost 3; bases outside the gene matches: 10. The CDR3 extends over 14 amino acids. Here the CDR3 reads CASLPGTNLYEQYF. The CDR3 DNA reads TGTGCCAGCTTGCCAGGGACTAATCTCTACGAGCAGTACTTC.

J is TRBJ2-7 and V is TRBV14; TRBD1 is a possible D gene (5 bases). The germline CDR1 and CDR2 sequences are SGHDN and FVKESK. Trimming left V 1 base short and J 2 bases short, with 9 bases between. CDR3 size: 14 residues. CDR3 amino acids: CASSQGLGAYEQYF. In nucleotides, the CDR3 is TGTGCCAGCAGCCAAGGGCTAGGGGCCTACGAGCAGTACTTC.

The V and J genes are TRBV7-7 and TRBJ2-1; possibly TRBD1 for D (6 bases). V lost 5 bases and J lost 8, with 19 bases in between. CDR3 size: 15 residues. Germline V gene data show CDR1 as SSHAT and CDR2 as FNYEAQ (reference sequence). The CDR3 region has the DNA TGTGCCAGCAGCCCCTCCGGGACACCTGGGGATGAGCAGTTCTTC. As protein: CASSPSGTPGDEQFF.

The V gene is TRBV5-4, the J gene TRBJ2-4, with 9 bases fitting TRBD2. J was trimmed by 0 bases and V by 1 base; bases with no gene match: 8. This CDR3 has 18 residues. The germline V gene encodes CDR1 SGHNT and CDR2 YYREEE (reference sequence). The CDR3 coding sequence is TGTGCCAGCAGCTTGTTTAGCGGGGGAGGTCTAGCCAAAAACATTCAGTACTTC. This translates into CASSLFSGGGLAKNIQYF.

The gene calls are TRBV6-5 and TRBJ2-4; 11 bases agree with TRBD1. The CDR3 extends over 16 amino acids. Germline loops: CDR1 MNHEY, CDR2 SVGAGI. V was clipped by 1 base and J by 6 bases; unmatched bases: 5. CDR3 DNA sequence: TGTGCCAGCAGTTACTGGACAGGGGGCCGCCCAAACATTCAGTACTTC. This gives the protein CASSYWTGGRPNIQYF.

The V call is TRBV6-1, the J call TRBJ2-1; weak D call: TRBD1 (5 bases). Germline V gives CDR1 MNHNS, CDR2 SASEGT. The CDR3 runs to 15 residues. V was pared by 1 base and J by 1 base, with 8 bases between. CDR3 sequence (DNA): TGTGCCAGCAGTGAAGTTGACAGTTCCTACAATGAGCAGTTCTTC. It yields the protein CASSEVDSSYNEQFF.

In its sample, this clone was seen once. CDR3 bases: TGTGCCAGCGGGACAGGGGGTTTGGGGGCCAACGTCCTGACTTTC. It specifies CASGTGGLGANVLTF. The V gene is TRBV19, the J gene TRBJ2-6; TRBD1 aligns across 11 bases. Per the germline V gene, CDR1 is LNHDA and CDR2 is SQIVND (reference sequence). Losses at the gene ends were 9 bases for V and 4 bases for J; bases not matched to a gene: 5. The CDR3 is 15 amino acids.